This T cell receptor beta chain was observed in a study of T cell responses to AZD1222 COVID-19 vaccine. Using immunoSEQ multiplex PCR, the repertoire was profiled, and TCRdb retains in-frame clones only, with some absent. Of around 100,000 clones in the sample, around 89% are singletons; the top ten hold approximately 18%. Germline lookup yields CDR1 MGHRA and CDR2 YSYEKL. Trimming took 1 base from V and 1 from J, leaving 10 bases between them. The CDR3 loop spans 15 amino acids. Notes on this clone: Its antigen is undetermined.

Study-wide findings and caveats: Spike-specific TCR breadth rose after two AZD1222 doses, and depth rose as well. In all cases, repertoires were sampled only after the peak T cell response. Per reports, nearly half of all spike-specific TCRs target regions that are unmutated in variants.

The clonotype originates from an adult in good health. The chain recombines TRBV4-1 with TRBJ1-1, with D perhaps matching TRBD1 (5 bases). The sample consisted of peripheral blood, taken on day 0 of AZD1222 vaccination. CDR3 sequence (DNA): TGCGCCAGCAGCCAAGTCCCAGGGCCGAACACTGAAGCTTTCTTT. This encodes CASSQVPGPNTEAFF.